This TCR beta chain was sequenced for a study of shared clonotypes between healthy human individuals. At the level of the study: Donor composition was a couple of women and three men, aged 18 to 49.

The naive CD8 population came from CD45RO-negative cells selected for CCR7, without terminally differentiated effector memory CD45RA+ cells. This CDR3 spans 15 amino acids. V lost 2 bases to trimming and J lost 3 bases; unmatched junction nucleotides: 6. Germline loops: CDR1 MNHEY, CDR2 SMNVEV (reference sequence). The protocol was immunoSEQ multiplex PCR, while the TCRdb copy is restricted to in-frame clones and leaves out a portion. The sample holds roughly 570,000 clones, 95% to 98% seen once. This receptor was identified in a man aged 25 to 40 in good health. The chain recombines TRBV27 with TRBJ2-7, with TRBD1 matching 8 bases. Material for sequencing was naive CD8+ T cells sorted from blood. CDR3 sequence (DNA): TGTGCCAGCAGTTTAAGGACAGGGAACTTCTACGAGCAGTACTTC. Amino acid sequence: CASSLRTGNFYEQYF.